This is a list of T cell receptor beta chains from one sample in a study of spatial heterogeneity in lung cancer. Using its own MiXCR run on the 5' RACE reads, TCRdb lists one record per CDR3 protein. This sample has under 150,000 distinct CDR3 sequences, with about 12% found just once. The sequences come from PBMCs, collected at follow-up. Receptor source: a male donor with early-stage non-small cell lung cancer. Both conserved end residues are part of each CDR3. Fields, in order: clone size, V gene, J gene, D gene, CDR3 DNA, CDR3 protein. A D gene is named only where the DNA matches it firmly. Clone size appears in some rows only: once, few, many, or a class for an expanded clone.

clone size: few
V gene: TRBV2
J gene: TRBJ1-2
D gene: NA
CDR3 DNA: TGTGCCAGCAGCGATTATACCGGGACAAAGCTTAGTACCTTC
CDR3 protein: CASSDYTGTKLSTF

clone size: few
V gene: TRBV24-1
J gene: TRBJ1-1
D gene: TRBD1
CDR3 DNA: TGTGCCACCAGGGACAGGGGATCCACTGAAGCTTTCTTT
CDR3 protein: CATRDRGSTEAFF

clone size: NA
V gene: TRBV6-5
J gene: TRBJ1-1
D gene: NA
CDR3 DNA: TGTGCCAGCAGTTACGGCGGGGCCCCGAACACTGAAGCTTTCTTT
CDR3 protein: CASSYGGAPNTEAFF

clone size: NA
V gene: TRBV29-1
J gene: TRBJ2-7
D gene: NA
CDR3 DNA: TGCAGCGTTGAGGCTCGGGGAACCTACGAGCAGTACTTC
CDR3 protein: CSVEARGTYEQYF

clone size: NA
V gene: TRBV11-3
J gene: TRBJ2-1
D gene: NA
CDR3 DNA: TGTGCCAGCAGCCCGATTCCGGGAAGGCAGTTCTTC
CDR3 protein: CASSPIPGRQFF

clone size: NA
V gene: TRBV2
J gene: TRBJ2-1
D gene: NA
CDR3 DNA: TGTGCCAGCAGTGTGGGGCGGGAGCAGTTCTTC
CDR3 protein: CASSVGREQFF

clone size: many
V gene: TRBV3-1
J gene: TRBJ1-2
D gene: TRBD1
CDR3 DNA: TGTGCCAGCAGCCTTTATGGACAGGGATCTGACGGCTACACCTTC
CDR3 protein: CASSLYGQGSDGYTF

clone size: few
V gene: TRBV9
J gene: TRBJ2-3
D gene: NA
CDR3 DNA: TGTGCCAGCAGCTCACCACACTATACGCAGTATTTT
CDR3 protein: CASSSPHYTQYF

clone size: many
V gene: TRBV18
J gene: TRBJ1-5
D gene: NA
CDR3 DNA: TGTGCCAGCTCACCAAACACGGCACGGGATCAGCCCCAGCATTTT
CDR3 protein: CASSPNTARDQPQHF

clone size: few
V gene: TRBV27
J gene: TRBJ1-2
D gene: NA
CDR3 DNA: TGTGCCAGCAGTGTCAGGGGAGAAGGCTACACCTTC
CDR3 protein: CASSVRGEGYTF

clone size: many
V gene: TRBV10-3
J gene: TRBJ1-3
D gene: NA
CDR3 DNA: TGTGCCATCAGTGAGGGACAGCTCAACTCTGGAAACACCATATATTTT
CDR3 protein: CAISEGQLNSGNTIYF

clone size: NA
V gene: TRBV7-8
J gene: TRBJ1-2
D gene: TRBD1
CDR3 DNA: TGTGCCAGCACCATACAGGGGGAGGACTATGGCTACACCTTC
CDR3 protein: CASTIQGEDYGYTF

clone size: NA
V gene: TRBV7-3
J gene: TRBJ1-5
D gene: TRBD1
CDR3 DNA: TGTGTCAGCAGTAGGGACAGGGTCAATCAGCCCCAGCATTTT
CDR3 protein: CVSSRDRVNQPQHF

clone size: many
V gene: TRBV7-2
J gene: TRBJ2-1
D gene: NA
CDR3 DNA: TGTGCCAGCAGCTTTTCCTCCTTCGGTGAGCAGTTCTTC
CDR3 protein: CASSFSSFGEQFF

clone size: few
V gene: TRBV28
J gene: TRBJ1-2
D gene: TRBD1
CDR3 DNA: TGTGCCACCCTACCACCGGGACAGATTCAGTATGGCTACACCTTC
CDR3 protein: CATLPPGQIQYGYTF

clone size: many
V gene: TRBV28
J gene: TRBJ2-7
D gene: TRBD1
CDR3 DNA: TGTGCCAGCAGTCCCAGCGGGACAGGGAGAAGGGCGCAGTACTTC
CDR3 protein: CASSPSGTGRRAQYF

clone size: few
V gene: TRBV5-4
J gene: TRBJ1-3
D gene: NA
CDR3 DNA: TGTGCCAGCAGCTTGAAGGGGTTAGGTGGAAACACCATATATTTT
CDR3 protein: CASSLKGLGGNTIYF

clone size: NA
V gene: TRBV12-3/TRBV12-4
J gene: TRBJ1-5
D gene: TRBD1
CDR3 DNA: TGTGCCAGCAGTTTCAGGGGGCTCTTGGGCAATCAGCCCCAGCATTTT
CDR3 protein: CASSFRGLLGNQPQHF

clone size: NA
V gene: TRBV7-9
J gene: TRBJ2-3
D gene: TRBD2
CDR3 DNA: TGTGCCAGCAGCCTTAGCGGGTCCCCAGATACGCAGTATTTT
CDR3 protein: CASSLSGSPDTQYF

clone size: many
V gene: TRBV29-1
J gene: TRBJ2-1
D gene: NA
CDR3 DNA: TGCAGCGTCAACAGGGATGAGCAGTTCTTC
CDR3 protein: CSVNRDEQFF

clone size: many
V gene: TRBV11-2
J gene: TRBJ2-1
D gene: NA
CDR3 DNA: TGTGCCAGCAGCTGGGCAGGGGACTACAATGAGCAGTTCTTC
CDR3 protein: CASSWAGDYNEQFF

clone size: NA
V gene: TRBV10-1
J gene: TRBJ2-5
D gene: NA
CDR3 DNA: TGCGCCAGCAGCCATAGCCCAGGGCAGTATCCAGAGACCCAGTACTTC
CDR3 protein: CASSHSPGQYPETQYF

clone size: NA
V gene: TRBV2
J gene: TRBJ2-3
D gene: NA
CDR3 DNA: TGTGCCAGCAGTGAAGGACTTACCACCACAGATACGCAGTATTTT
CDR3 protein: CASSEGLTTTDTQYF

clone size: many
V gene: TRBV11-2
J gene: TRBJ2-1
D gene: NA
CDR3 DNA: TGTGCCAGCAGCCCGGACGGGGGAGGTACTAGTATGTTC
CDR3 protein: CASSPDGGGTSMF

clone size: many
V gene: TRBV28
J gene: TRBJ2-3
D gene: NA
CDR3 DNA: TGTGCCAGCAGTTTTCGGGGACCAAGGCGGCGTGATAGTTCCCGCACAGATACGCAGTATTTT
CDR3 protein: CASSFRGPRRRDSSRTDTQYF

clone size: few
V gene: TRBV9
J gene: TRBJ2-1
D gene: NA
CDR3 DNA: TGTGCCAGCAGCCCACGGGAGAAGTCCTACAATGAGCAGTTCTTC
CDR3 protein: CASSPREKSYNEQFF

clone size: few
V gene: TRBV20-1
J gene: TRBJ2-7
D gene: NA
CDR3 DNA: TGCAGTGCTAGAGATCCACTTCGGGCGGGGAGCTACGAGCAGTACTTC
CDR3 protein: CSARDPLRAGSYEQYF

clone size: NA
V gene: TRBV7-2
J gene: TRBJ2-1
D gene: NA
CDR3 DNA: TGTGCCAGCAGCCCTGAATTGGTGGGGGCACATGAGCAGTTCTTC
CDR3 protein: CASSPELVGAHEQFF

clone size: few
V gene: TRBV7-2
J gene: TRBJ2-5
D gene: NA
CDR3 DNA: TGTGCCAGCAGCTTAGATAGGCGGGCCGGTCAAGAGACCCAGTACTTC
CDR3 protein: CASSLDRRAGQETQYF

clone size: NA
V gene: TRBV15
J gene: TRBJ2-3
D gene: NA
CDR3 DNA: TGTGCCACCAGCAGAATGACAGGTACCTCTTATACGCAGTATTTT
CDR3 protein: CATSRMTGTSYTQYF

clone size: few
V gene: TRBV5-6
J gene: TRBJ2-3
D gene: TRBD2
CDR3 DNA: TGTGCCAGCAGCCTCCCCGGGGAGCGGGGGATCGTGGATACGCAGTATTTT
CDR3 protein: CASSLPGERGIVDTQYF

clone size: few
V gene: TRBV3-1
J gene: TRBJ1-5
D gene: NA
CDR3 DNA: TGTGCCAGCAGCCAAGGGGATCAGCCCCAGCATTTT
CDR3 protein: CASSQGDQPQHF

clone size: few
V gene: TRBV27
J gene: TRBJ2-7
D gene: TRBD1
CDR3 DNA: TGTGCCAGCAGACCACCTACGGGACAGGGGGGCTACGAGCAGTACTTC
CDR3 protein: CASRPPTGQGGYEQYF

clone size: many
V gene: TRBV19
J gene: TRBJ2-7
D gene: TRBD1
CDR3 DNA: TGTGCCAGTAGTGAGGGGGCCTCCGAGCAGTACTTC
CDR3 protein: CASSEGASEQYF

clone size: NA
V gene: TRBV6-6
J gene: TRBJ2-3
D gene: TRBD2
CDR3 DNA: TGTGCCAGCAGACCATTCTTAGCGGGGAGTGACACAGATACGCAGTATTTT
CDR3 protein: CASRPFLAGSDTDTQYF

clone size: many
V gene: TRBV7-2
J gene: TRBJ2-7
D gene: NA
CDR3 DNA: TGTGCCAGCAGCTTATATCGCGAGCAGTACTTC
CDR3 protein: CASSLYREQYF

clone size: NA
V gene: TRBV7-9
J gene: TRBJ2-7
D gene: TRBD2
CDR3 DNA: TGTGCCAGCAGACACTCTAGCGGAAGCTCCTACGAGCAGTACTTC
CDR3 protein: CASRHSSGSSYEQYF

clone size: few
V gene: TRBV18
J gene: TRBJ2-5
D gene: NA
CDR3 DNA: TGTGCCAGCTCACCACCGTCCCGGAAAGAGACCCAGTACTTC
CDR3 protein: CASSPPSRKETQYF

clone size: NA
V gene: TRBV4-2
J gene: TRBJ2-5
D gene: NA
CDR3 DNA: TGTGCCAGCAGCCATTCCCCCGGGCAGCAGGAGACCCAGTACTTC
CDR3 protein: CASSHSPGQQETQYF

clone size: few
V gene: TRBV5-1
J gene: TRBJ2-1
D gene: NA
CDR3 DNA: TGCGCCAGCAGCCTCCCGACTATGTCTTACAATGAGCAGTTCTTC
CDR3 protein: CASSLPTMSYNEQFF

clone size: many
V gene: TRBV7-3
J gene: TRBJ2-5
D gene: TRBD1
CDR3 DNA: TGTGCCAGCAGCCCGAAGGGACAGGGCGAAGAGACCCAGTACTTC
CDR3 protein: CASSPKGQGEETQYF

clone size: NA
V gene: TRBV28
J gene: TRBJ2-7
D gene: NA
CDR3 DNA: TGTGCCAGCAGTTTAAAGGGGGGGCAGTACTTC
CDR3 protein: CASSLKGGQYF

clone size: NA
V gene: TRBV18
J gene: TRBJ1-2
D gene: NA
CDR3 DNA: TGTGCCAGCTCACCGGCGGTCACCCCTAACAACCATGGCTACACCTTC
CDR3 protein: CASSPAVTPNNHGYTF

clone size: many
V gene: TRBV7-2
J gene: TRBJ1-1
D gene: NA
CDR3 DNA: TGTGCCAGCAGCTCGGGGATGTGGGGCACTGAAGCTTTCTTT
CDR3 protein: CASSSGMWGTEAFF

clone size: many
V gene: TRBV27
J gene: TRBJ2-7
D gene: NA
CDR3 DNA: TGTGCCAGCAGTCTCGGGACCAGGGGTCACGAGCAGTACTTC
CDR3 protein: CASSLGTRGHEQYF

clone size: NA
V gene: TRBV5-5
J gene: TRBJ1-1
D gene: TRBD1
CDR3 DNA: TGTGCTTCAGGGGGACAGATGAACACTGAAGCTTTCTTT
CDR3 protein: CASGGQMNTEAFF

clone size: NA
V gene: TRBV18
J gene: TRBJ1-1
D gene: NA
CDR3 DNA: TGTGCCAGCTCGGTACAGATGAACACTGAAGCTTTCTTT
CDR3 protein: CASSVQMNTEAFF

clone size: many
V gene: TRBV20-1
J gene: TRBJ2-3
D gene: TRBD1
CDR3 DNA: TGCAGTGCTCCCAGGGGGCTCCCAGATACGCAGTATTTT
CDR3 protein: CSAPRGLPDTQYF

clone size: NA
V gene: TRBV7-3
J gene: TRBJ2-5
D gene: NA
CDR3 DNA: TGTGCCAGCAGCCCTCGCGGAGATAAAGAGACCCAGTACTTC
CDR3 protein: CASSPRGDKETQYF

clone size: few
V gene: TRBV3-1
J gene: TRBJ2-2
D gene: TRBD1
CDR3 DNA: TGTGCCAGCCAGACCGCAGGGGGCATCGGGGAGCTGTTTTTT
CDR3 protein: CASQTAGGIGELFF

clone size: NA
V gene: TRBV7-2
J gene: TRBJ1-2
D gene: TRBD1
CDR3 DNA: TGTGCCAGCAGCTCCCCGGACAGGGTCAACTATGGCTACACCTTC
CDR3 protein: CASSSPDRVNYGYTF

clone size: NA
V gene: TRBV7-9
J gene: TRBJ2-7
D gene: NA
CDR3 DNA: TGTGCCAGCAGCTACGACAGCCGTTCCTACGAGCAGTACTTC
CDR3 protein: CASSYDSRSYEQYF

clone size: NA
V gene: TRBV5-5
J gene: TRBJ2-1
D gene: NA
CDR3 DNA: TGTGCCAGCAGCCTAGTGGTTGATGAGCAGTTCTTC
CDR3 protein: CASSLVVDEQFF

clone size: NA
V gene: TRBV19
J gene: TRBJ1-2
D gene: NA
CDR3 DNA: TGTGCCAGTAGTATATCGCGGGGCAACCGATATGGCTACACCTTC
CDR3 protein: CASSISRGNRYGYTF